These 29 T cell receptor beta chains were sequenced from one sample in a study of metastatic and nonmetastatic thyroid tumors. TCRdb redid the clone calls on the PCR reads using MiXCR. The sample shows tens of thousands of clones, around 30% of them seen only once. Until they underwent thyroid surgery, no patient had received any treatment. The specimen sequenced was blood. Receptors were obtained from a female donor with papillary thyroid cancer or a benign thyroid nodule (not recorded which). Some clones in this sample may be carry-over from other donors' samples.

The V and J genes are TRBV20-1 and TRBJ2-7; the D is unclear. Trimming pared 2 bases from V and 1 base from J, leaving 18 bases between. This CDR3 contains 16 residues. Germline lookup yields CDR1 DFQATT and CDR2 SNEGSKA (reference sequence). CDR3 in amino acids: CSARILGMWVSYEQYF. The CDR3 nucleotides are TGCAGTGCTAGAATTCTGGGGATGTGGGTGTCCTACGAGCAGTACTTC.

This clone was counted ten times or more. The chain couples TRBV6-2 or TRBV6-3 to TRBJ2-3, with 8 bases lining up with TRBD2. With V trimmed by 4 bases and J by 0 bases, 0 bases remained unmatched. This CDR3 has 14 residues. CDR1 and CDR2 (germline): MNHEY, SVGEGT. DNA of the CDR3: TGTGCCAGCAGTTCTAGCGGGAGCACAGATACGCAGTATTTT. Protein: CASSSSGSTDTQYF.

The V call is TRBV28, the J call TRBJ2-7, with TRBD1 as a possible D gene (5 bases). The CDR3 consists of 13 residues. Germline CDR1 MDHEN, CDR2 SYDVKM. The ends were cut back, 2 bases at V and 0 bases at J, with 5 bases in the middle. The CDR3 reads CASSLQGSYEQYF. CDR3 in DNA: TGTGCCAGCAGTTTACAGGGCTCCTACGAGCAGTACTTC.

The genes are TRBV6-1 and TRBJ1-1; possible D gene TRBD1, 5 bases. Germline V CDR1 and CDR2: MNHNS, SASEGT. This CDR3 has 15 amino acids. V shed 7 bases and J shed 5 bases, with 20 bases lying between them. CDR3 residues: CASTLWAGLGTEAFF. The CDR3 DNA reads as TGTGCCAGCACTCTATGGGCAGGGTTGGGGACTGAAGCTTTCTTT.

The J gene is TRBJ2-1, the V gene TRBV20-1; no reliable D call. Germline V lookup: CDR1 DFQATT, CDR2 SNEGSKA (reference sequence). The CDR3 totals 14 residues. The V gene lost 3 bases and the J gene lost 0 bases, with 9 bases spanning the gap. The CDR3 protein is CSASLRSSYNEQFF. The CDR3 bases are TGCAGTGCTAGTCTGAGGAGCTCCTACAATGAGCAGTTCTTC.

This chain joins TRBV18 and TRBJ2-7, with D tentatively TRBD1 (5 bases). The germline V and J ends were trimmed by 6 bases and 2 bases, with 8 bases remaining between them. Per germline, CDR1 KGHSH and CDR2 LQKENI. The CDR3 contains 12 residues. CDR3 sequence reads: CASSETAYEQYF. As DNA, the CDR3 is TGTGCCAGCTCGGAGACAGCCTACGAGCAGTACTTC.

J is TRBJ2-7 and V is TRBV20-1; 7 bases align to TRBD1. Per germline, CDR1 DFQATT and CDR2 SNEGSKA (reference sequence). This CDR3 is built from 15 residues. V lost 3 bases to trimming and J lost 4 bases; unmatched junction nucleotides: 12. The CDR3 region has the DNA TGCAGTGCTAGTTCGGTGGGACAGCCTTATTACGAGCAGTACTTC. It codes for CSASSVGQPYYEQYF.

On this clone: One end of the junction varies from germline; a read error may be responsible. The DNA of the CDR3 is TGTGCCAGCTGCGTACAGGGTTACGAGCATTACTTC. Encoded protein: CASCVQGYEHYF. V and J are TRBV27 and TRBJ2-7, with a weak D call TRBD1 (6 bases). The CDR3 sequence is 12 residues long. Germline values: CDR1 MNHEY, CDR2 SMNVEV (reference sequence).

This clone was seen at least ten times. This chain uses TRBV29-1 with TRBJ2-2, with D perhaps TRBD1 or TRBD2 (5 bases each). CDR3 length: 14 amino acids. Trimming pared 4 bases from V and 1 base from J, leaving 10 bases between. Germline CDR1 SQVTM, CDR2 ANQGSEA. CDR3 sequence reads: CSVAGDENTGELFF. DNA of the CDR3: TGCAGCGTTGCCGGGGACGAGAACACCGGGGAGCTGTTTTTT.

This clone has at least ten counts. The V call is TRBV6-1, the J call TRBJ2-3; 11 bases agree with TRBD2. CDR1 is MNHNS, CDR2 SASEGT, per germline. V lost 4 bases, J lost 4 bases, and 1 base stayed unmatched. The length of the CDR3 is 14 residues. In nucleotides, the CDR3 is TGTGCCAGCAGTGTAGCGGGAGGGGCAGATACGCAGTATTTT. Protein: CASSVAGGADTQYF.

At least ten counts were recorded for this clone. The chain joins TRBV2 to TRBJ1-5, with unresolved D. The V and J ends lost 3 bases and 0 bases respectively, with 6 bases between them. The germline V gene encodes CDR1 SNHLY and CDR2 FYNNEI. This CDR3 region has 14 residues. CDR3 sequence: CASSDSYSNQPQHF. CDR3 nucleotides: TGTGCCAGCAGTGACAGCTATAGCAATCAGCCCCAGCATTTT.

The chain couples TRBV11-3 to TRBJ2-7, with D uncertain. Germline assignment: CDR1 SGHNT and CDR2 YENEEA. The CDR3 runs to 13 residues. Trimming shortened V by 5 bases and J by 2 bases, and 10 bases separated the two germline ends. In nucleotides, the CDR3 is TGTGCCAGCAGCCCGACTGACACCTACGAGCAGTACTTC. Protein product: CASSPTDTYEQYF.

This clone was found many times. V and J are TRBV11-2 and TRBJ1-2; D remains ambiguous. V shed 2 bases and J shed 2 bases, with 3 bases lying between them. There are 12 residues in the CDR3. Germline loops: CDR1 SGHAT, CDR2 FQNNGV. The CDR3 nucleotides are TGTGCCAGCAGCTTACAAAACTATGGCTACACCTTC. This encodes CASSLQNYGYTF.

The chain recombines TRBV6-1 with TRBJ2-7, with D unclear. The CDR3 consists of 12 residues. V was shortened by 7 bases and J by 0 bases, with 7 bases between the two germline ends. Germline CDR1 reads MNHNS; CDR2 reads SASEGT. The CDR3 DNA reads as TGTGCCAGCAACCTACCCTCCTACGAGCAGTACTTC. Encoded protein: CASNLPSYEQYF.

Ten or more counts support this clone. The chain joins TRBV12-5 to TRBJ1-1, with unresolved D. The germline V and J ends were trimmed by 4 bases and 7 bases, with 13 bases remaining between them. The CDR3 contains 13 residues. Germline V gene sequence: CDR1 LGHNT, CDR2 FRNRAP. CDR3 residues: CASGSPVRGEAFF. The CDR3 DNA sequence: TGTGCTAGTGGTTCCCCGGTTCGGGGTGAAGCTTTCTTT.

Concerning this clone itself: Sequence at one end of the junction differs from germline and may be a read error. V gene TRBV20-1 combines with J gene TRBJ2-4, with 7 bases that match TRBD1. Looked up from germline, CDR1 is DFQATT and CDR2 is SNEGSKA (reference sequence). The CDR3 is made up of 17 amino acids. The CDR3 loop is CSSRDTGETRLNRIQYF. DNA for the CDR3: TGCAGTTCTAGGGATACAGGGGAGACTCGTTTGAATAGGATTCAGTACTTC.

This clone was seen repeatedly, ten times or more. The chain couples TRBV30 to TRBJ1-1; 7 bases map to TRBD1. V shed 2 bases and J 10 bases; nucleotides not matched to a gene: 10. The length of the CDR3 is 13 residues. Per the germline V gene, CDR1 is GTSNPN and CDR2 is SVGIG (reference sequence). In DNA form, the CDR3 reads TGTGCCTGGAGTCCGGGACAGCGGAGAGGAGCTTTCTTT. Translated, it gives CAWSPGQRRGAFF. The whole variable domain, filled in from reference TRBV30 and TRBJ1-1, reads SQTIHQWPATLVQPVGSPLSLECTVEGTSNPNLYWYRQAAGRGLQLLFYSVGIGQISSEVPQNLSASRPQDRQFILSSKKLLLSDSGFYLCAWSPGQRRGAFFGQGTRLTVV.

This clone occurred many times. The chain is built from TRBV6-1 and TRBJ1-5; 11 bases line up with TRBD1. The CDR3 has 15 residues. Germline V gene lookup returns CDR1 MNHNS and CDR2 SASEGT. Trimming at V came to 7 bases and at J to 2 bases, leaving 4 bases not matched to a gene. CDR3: CASTMGQGGNQPQHF. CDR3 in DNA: TGTGCCAGCACCATGGGACAGGGGGGCAATCAGCCCCAGCATTTT.

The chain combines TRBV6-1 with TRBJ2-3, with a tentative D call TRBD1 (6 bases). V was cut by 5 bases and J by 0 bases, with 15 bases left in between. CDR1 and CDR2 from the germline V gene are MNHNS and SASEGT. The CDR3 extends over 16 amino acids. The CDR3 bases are TGTGCCAGCAGTATCGGGACAAGCGGAAGCACAGATACGCAGTATTTT. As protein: CASSIGTSGSTDTQYF.

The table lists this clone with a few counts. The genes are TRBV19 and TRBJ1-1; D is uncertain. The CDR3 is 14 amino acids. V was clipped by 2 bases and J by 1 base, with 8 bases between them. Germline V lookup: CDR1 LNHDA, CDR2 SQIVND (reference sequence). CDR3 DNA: TGTGCCAGTAGTATATCTCACGAGAACACTGAAGCTTTCTTT. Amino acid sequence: CASSISHENTEAFF.

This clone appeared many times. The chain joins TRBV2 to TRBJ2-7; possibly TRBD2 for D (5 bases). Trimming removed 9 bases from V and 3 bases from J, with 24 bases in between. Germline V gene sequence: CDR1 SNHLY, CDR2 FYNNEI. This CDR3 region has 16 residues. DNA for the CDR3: TGTGCCAGAAATCTCCGGCTTCCCGGAGGTATCTACGAGCAGTACTTC. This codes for CARNLRLPGGIYEQYF.

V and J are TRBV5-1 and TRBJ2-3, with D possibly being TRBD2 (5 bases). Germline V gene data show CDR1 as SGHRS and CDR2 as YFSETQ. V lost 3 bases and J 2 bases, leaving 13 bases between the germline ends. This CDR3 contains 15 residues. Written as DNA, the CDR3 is TGCGCCAGCAGCTCCTTAGCGTGGATCACAGATACGCAGTATTTT. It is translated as CASSSLAWITDTQYF.

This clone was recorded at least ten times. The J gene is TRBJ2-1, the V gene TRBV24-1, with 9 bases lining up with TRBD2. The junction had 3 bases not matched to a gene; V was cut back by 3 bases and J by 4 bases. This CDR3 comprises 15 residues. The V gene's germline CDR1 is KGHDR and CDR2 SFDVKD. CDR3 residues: CATSDRLAGYNEQFF. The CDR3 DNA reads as TGTGCCACCAGTGATCGGCTAGCGGGGTACAATGAGCAGTTCTTC.

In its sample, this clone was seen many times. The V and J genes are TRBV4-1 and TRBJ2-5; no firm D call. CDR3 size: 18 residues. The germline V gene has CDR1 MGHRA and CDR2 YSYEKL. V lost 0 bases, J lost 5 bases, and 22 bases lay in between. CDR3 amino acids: CASSQDEVGLGSRETQYF. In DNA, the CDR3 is TGCGCCAGCAGCCAAGATGAGGTAGGCCTTGGAAGTAGGGAGACCCAGTACTTC.

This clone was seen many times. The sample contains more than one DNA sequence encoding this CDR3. DNA of the CDR3: TGTGCTAGTGGTTTTAGCTCCTACAATGAGCAGTTCTTC. Its protein is CASGFSSYNEQFF. This chain connects TRBV12-5 to TRBJ2-1; D is undetermined. CDR1 and CDR2 (germline): LGHNT, FRNRAP. This CDR3 has 13 residues. Trimming took off 3 bases at V and 0 bases at J, with 3 bases between the two ends.

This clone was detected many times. The CDR3 sequence: CASSSRPPGGSGANVLTF. CDR3 in DNA: TGTGCCAGCAGTTCGCGCCCCCCCGGCGGATCTGGGGCCAACGTCCTGACTTTC. V gene TRBV6-5 combines with J gene TRBJ2-6; D gene ambiguous. This CDR3 has 18 residues. Trimming took off 4 bases at V and 1 base at J, with 17 bases between the two ends. Germline CDR1 and CDR2: MNHEY and SVGAGI.

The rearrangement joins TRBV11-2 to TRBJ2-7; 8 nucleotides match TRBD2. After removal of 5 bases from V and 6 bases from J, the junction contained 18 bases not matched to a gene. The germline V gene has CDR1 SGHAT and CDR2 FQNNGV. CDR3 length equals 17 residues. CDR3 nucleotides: TGTGCCAGCAGCGCCGGCCGCGGGGGACGGGGGGGCCGCGAGCAGTACTTC. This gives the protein CASSAGRGGRGGREQYF.

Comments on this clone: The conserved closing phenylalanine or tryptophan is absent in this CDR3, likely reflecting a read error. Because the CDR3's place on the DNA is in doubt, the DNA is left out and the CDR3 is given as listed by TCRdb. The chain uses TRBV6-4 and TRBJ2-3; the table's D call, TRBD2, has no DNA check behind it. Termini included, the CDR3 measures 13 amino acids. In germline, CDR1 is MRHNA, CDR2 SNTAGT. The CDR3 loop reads CASSGSGTDTQNL.

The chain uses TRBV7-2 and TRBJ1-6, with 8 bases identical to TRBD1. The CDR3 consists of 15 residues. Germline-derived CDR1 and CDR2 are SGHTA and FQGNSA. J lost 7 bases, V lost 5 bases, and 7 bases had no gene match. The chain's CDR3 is CASSQKTGANSPLHF. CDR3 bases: TGTGCCAGCAGCCAGAAGACAGGGGCGAATTCACCCCTCCACTTT.